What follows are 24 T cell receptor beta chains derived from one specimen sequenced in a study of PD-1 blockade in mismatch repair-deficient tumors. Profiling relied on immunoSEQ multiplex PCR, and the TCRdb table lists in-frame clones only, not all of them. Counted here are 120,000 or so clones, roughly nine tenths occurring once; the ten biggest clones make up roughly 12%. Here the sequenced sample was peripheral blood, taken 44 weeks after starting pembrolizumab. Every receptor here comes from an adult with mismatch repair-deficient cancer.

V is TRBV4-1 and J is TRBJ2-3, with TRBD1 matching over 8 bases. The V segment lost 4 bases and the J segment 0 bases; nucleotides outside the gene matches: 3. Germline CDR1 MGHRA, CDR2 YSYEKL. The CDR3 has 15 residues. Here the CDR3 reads CASSRWTGSTDTQYF. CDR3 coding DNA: TGCGCCAGCAGCCGATGGACAGGGAGCACAGATACGCAGTATTTT.

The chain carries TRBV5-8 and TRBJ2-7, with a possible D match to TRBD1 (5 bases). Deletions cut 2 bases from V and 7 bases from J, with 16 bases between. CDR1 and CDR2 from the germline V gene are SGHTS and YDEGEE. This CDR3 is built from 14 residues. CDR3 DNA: TGTGCCAGCAGCTTTCCTTTTGGGGCGTGGGAGCAGTACTTC. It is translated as CASSFPFGAWEQYF. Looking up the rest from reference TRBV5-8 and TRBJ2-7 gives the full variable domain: EAGVTQSPTHLIKTRGQQATLRCSPISGHTSVYWYQQALGLGLQFLLWYDEGEERNRGNFPPRFSGRQFPNYSSELNVNALELEDSALYLCASSFPFGAWEQYFGPGTRLTVT.

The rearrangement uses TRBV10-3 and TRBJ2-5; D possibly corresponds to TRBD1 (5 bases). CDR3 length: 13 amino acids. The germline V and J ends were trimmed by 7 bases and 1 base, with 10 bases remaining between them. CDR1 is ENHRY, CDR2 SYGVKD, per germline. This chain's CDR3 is CAINAGFQETQYF. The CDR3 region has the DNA TGTGCCATCAACGCAGGGTTCCAAGAGACCCAGTACTTC.

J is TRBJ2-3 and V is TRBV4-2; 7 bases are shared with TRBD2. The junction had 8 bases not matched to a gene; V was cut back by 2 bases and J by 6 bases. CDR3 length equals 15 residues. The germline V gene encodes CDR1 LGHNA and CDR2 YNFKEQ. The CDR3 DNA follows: TGTGCCAGCAGCCAAAAGCGGGATTTAGGTGATACGCAGTATTTT. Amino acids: CASSQKRDLGDTQYF.

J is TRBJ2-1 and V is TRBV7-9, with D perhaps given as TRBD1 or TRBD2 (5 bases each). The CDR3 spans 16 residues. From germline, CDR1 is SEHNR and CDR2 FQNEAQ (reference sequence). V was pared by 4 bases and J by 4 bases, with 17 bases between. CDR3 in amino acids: CASSSPREEGYNEQFF. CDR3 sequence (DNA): TGTGCCAGCAGCTCCCCCCGAGAAGAGGGGTACAATGAGCAGTTCTTC.

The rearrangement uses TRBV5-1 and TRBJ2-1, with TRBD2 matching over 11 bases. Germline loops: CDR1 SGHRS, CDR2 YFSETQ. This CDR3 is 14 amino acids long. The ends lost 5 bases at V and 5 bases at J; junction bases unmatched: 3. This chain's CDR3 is CASRTSGRNNEQFF. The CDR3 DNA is TGCGCCAGCAGAACTAGCGGGAGAAACAATGAGCAGTTCTTC. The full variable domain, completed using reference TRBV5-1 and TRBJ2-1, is KAGVTQTPRYLIKTRGQQVTLSCSPISGHRSVSWYQQTPGQGLQFLFEYFSETQRNKGNFPGRFSGRQFSNSRSEMNVSTLELGDSALYLCASRTSGRNNEQFFGPGTRLTVL.

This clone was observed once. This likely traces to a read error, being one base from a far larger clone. The CDR3: CASSSAYEQYF. CDR3 DNA sequence: TGTGCCAGCAGCTCAGCCTACGAGCAGTACTTC. The rearrangement uses TRBV7-2 and TRBJ2-5; the D is unclear. The J call may be faulty, since TRBJ2-7 better matches the DNA end. This CDR3 has 11 residues. Per the germline V gene, CDR1 is SGHTA and CDR2 is FQGNSA.

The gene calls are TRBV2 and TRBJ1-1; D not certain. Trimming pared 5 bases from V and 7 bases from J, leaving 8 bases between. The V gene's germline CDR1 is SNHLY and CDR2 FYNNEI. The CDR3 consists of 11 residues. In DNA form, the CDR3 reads TGTGCCAGCAGTCACGGGATTGAAGCTTTCTTT. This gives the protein CASSHGIEAFF.

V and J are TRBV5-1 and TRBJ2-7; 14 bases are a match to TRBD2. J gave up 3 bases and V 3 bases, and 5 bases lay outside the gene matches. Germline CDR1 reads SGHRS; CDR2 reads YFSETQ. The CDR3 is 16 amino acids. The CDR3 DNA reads TGCGCCAGCAGCTCCGGACTAGCGGGAGGACGCTACGAGCAGTACTTC. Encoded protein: CASSSGLAGGRYEQYF.

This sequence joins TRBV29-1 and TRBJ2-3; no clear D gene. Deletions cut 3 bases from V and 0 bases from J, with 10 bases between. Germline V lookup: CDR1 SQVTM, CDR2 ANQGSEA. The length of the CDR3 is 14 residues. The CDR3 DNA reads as TGCAGCGTTGATAATACTGCTAGCACAGATACGCAGTATTTT. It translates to CSVDNTASTDTQYF.

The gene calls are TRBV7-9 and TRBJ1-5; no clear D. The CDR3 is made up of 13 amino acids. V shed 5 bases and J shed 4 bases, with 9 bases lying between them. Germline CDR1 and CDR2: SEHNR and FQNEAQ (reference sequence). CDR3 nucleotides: TGTGCCAGCAGCCTCGCGATGAATCAGCCCCAGCATTTT. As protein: CASSLAMNQPQHF.

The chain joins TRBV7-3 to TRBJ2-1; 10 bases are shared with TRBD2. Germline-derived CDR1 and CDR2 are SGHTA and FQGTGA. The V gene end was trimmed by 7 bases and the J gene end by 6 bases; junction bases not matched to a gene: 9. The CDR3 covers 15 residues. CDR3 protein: CASIKGTSALNEQFF. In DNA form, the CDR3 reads TGTGCCAGCATCAAAGGGACTAGCGCACTCAATGAGCAGTTCTTC.

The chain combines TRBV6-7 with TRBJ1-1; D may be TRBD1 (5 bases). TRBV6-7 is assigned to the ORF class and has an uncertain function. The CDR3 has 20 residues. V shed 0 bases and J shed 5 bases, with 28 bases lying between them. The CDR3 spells CASSYSLNGVYNWGGTEAFF. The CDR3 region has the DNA TGTGCCAGCAGTTACTCCCTAAACGGTGTATATAATTGGGGGGGGACTGAAGCTTTCTTT.

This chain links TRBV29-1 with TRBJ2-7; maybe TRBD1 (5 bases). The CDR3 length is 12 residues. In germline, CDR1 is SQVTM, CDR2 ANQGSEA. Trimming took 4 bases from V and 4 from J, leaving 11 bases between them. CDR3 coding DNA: TGCAGCGTTGTAATTTCAGGGTACGAGCAGTACTTC. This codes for CSVVISGYEQYF.

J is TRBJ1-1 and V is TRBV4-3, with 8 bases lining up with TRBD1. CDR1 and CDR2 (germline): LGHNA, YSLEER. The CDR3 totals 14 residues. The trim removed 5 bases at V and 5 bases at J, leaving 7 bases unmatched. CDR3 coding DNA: TGCGCCAGCAGCGCCTACAGGGGGGAAACTGAAGCTTTCTTT. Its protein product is CASSAYRGETEAFF.

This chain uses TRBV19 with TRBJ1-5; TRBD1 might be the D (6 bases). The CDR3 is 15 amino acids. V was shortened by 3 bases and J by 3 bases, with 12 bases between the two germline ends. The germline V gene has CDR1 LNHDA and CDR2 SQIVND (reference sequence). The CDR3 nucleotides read TGTGCCAGTAGTATGACAGGCGGGCTCAATCAGCCCCAGCATTTT. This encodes CASSMTGGLNQPQHF.

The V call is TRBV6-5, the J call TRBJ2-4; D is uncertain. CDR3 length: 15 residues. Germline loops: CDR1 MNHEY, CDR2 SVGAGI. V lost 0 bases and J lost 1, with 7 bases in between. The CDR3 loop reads CASSYSGWAKNIQYF. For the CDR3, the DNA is TGTGCCAGCAGTTACTCGGGCTGGGCCAAAAACATTCAGTACTTC.

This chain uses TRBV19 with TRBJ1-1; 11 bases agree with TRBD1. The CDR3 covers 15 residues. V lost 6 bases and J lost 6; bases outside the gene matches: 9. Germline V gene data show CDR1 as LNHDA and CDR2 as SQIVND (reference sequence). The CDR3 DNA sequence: TGTGCCAGTAGGATTAGGGGACAGGGGGACGCTGAAGCTTTCTTT. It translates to CASRIRGQGDAEAFF.

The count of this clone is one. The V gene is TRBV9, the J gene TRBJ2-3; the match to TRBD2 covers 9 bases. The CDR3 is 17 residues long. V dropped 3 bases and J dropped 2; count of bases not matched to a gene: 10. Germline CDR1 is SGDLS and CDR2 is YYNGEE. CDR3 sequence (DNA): TGTGCCAGCAGCGGACGTACGGCTAGCGGGGCCACAGATACGCAGTATTTT. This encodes CASSGRTASGATDTQYF.

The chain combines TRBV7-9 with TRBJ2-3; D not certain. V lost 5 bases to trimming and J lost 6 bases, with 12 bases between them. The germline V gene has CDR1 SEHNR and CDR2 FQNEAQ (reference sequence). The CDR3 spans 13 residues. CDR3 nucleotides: TGTGCCAGCAGCCCCCGAAAAGTTGATACGCAGTATTTT. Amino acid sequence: CASSPRKVDTQYF. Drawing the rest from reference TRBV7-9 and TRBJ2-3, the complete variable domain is DTGVSQNPRHKITKRGQNVTFRCDPISEHNRLYWYRQTLGQGPEFLTYFQNEAQLEKSRLLSDRFSAERPKGSFSTLEIQRTEQGDSAMYLCASSPRKVDTQYFGPGTRLTVL.

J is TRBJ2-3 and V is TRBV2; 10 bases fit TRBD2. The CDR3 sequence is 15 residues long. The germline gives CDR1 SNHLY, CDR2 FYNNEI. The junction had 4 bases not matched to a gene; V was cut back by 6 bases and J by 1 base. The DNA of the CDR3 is TGTGCCAGCAGGTCCGGGACTAGCGGCACAGATACGCAGTATTTT. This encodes CASRSGTSGTDTQYF.

In DNA, the CDR3 is TGTGCCAGCAGCCGACTAGCGGAGCAGGGAGAGACCCAGTACTTC. The encoded protein is CASSRLAEQGETQYF. J is TRBJ2-5 and V is TRBV6-5, with TRBD2 identical over 9 bases. The germline CDR1 and CDR2 sequences are MNHEY and SVGAGI. There are 15 residues in the CDR3. The J segment lost 4 bases and the V segment lost 6 bases, leaving 9 bases of the junction unmatched.

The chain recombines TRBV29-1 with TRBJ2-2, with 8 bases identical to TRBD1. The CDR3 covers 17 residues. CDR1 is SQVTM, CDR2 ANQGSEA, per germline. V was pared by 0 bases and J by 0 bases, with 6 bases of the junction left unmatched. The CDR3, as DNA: TGCAGCGTTGAAGACTCGACAGGGGCTACGAACACCGGGGAGCTGTTTTTT. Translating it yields CSVEDSTGATNTGELFF.

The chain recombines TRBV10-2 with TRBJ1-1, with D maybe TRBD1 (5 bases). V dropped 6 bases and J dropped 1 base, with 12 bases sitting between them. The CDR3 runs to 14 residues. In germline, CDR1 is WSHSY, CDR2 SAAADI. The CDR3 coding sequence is TGCGCCAGCAGCGGGGCAGGGACGAACACTGAAGCTTTCTTT. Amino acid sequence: CASSGAGTNTEAFF.